Presented here are 28 T cell receptor beta chains from one specimen sequenced in a study of beta chain features in type 1 diabetes. Whole-study results and caveats: The study found moderately but significantly shorter TCRB CDR3s in all four CD4+ subsets of Type 1 diabetes patients.

The sequenced template was cDNA made from the entire isolated RNA. Repertoires were generated with immunoSEQ multiplex PCR, while TCRdb's copy carries only in-frame clones and drops some. The sample consists of 630,000 or so clones, about an eighth of them appearing once. These receptors' antigens are unknown. Sequenced input: naive CD4+ T cells from blood. The receptors shown here come from a man aged 18-30 years with type 1 diabetes.

V is TRBV7-2 and J is TRBJ2-2, with a tentative D call TRBD1 (7 bases). Germline V gives CDR1 SGHTA, CDR2 FQGNSA. The CDR3 is 16 residues long. Trimming pared 0 bases from V and 3 bases from J, leaving 11 bases between. CDR3 sequence reads: CASSLARGAHTGELFF. Written as DNA, the CDR3 is TGTGCCAGCAGCTTAGCCAGGGGGGCCCACACCGGGGAGCTGTTTTTT.

The J gene is TRBJ2-7, the V gene TRBV28, with a weak D call TRBD1 (6 bases). The CDR3 totals 14 residues. In germline, CDR1 is MDHEN, CDR2 SYDVKM. The V end lost 6 bases, the J end lost 4 bases, and 16 bases lay between the germline ends. The CDR3 DNA follows: TGTGCCAGCAGCTTCGGGACATCAGGTTACGAGCAGTACTTC. As protein: CASSFGTSGYEQYF.

This clone has only a few counts. The junction differs from germline at one of its ends, possibly a read error. The rearrangement links TRBV7-7 to TRBJ2-5, with D unresolved. CDR1 is SSHAT and CDR2 is FNYEAQ in the germline V gene (reference sequence). The CDR3 runs to 15 residues. Written as DNA, the CDR3 is TGTGCTAGCAGCCCCAAAGCCTTGACCCAAGAGACCCAGTACTTC. This translates into CASSPKALTQETQYF.

The gene calls are TRBV5-1 and TRBJ1-1; possible D gene TRBD1, 5 bases. This CDR3 is 15 amino acids long. Trimming pared 4 bases from V and 3 bases from J, leaving 16 bases between. Germline CDR1 reads SGHRS; CDR2 reads YFSETQ. The CDR3 here is CASSPRSSGDTEAFF. Written as DNA, the CDR3 is TGCGCCAGCAGCCCGAGGTCATCGGGGGACACTGAAGCTTTCTTT.

The sample holds a few counts of this clone. V usage is TRBV7-9 and J usage is TRBJ1-6, with 8 bases fitting TRBD1. CDR1 is SEHNR, CDR2 FQNEAQ, per germline (reference sequence). J was trimmed by 10 bases and V by 6 bases; bases with no gene match: 8. The CDR3 spans 14 residues. CDR3 sequence: CASRKDRVESPLHF. The CDR3, as DNA: TGTGCCAGCAGAAAGGACAGGGTCGAGTCACCCCTCCACTTT. Full variable domain (missing parts from reference TRBV7-9 and TRBJ1-6): DTGVSQNPRHKITKRGQNVTFRCDPISEHNRLYWYRQTLGQGPEFLTYFQNEAQLEKSRLLSDRFSAERPKGSFSTLEIQRTEQGDSAMYLCASRKDRVESPLHFGNGTRLTVT.

This clone appeared a few times. Distinct nucleotide sequences in the sample also encode this CDR3. The rearrangement joins TRBV18 to TRBJ2-7; 11 bases are shared with TRBD1. Per germline, CDR1 KGHSH and CDR2 LQKENI. Unmatched junction bases numbered 0, after V lost 2 bases and J lost 6 bases. CDR3 length: 13 residues. The CDR3 DNA sequence: TGTGCCAGCTCACCAGGGACAGGGGGCGAGCAGTACTTC. Amino acids: CASSPGTGGEQYF.

This rearrangement joins TRBV5-1 to TRBJ2-7; D is undetermined. V lost 2 bases and J lost 9, with 15 bases in between. This CDR3 comprises 13 residues. Germline assignment: CDR1 SGHRS and CDR2 YFSETQ. The CDR3 DNA reads as TGCGCCAGCAGCTTTGACAACCCGAGTGGGCAGTACTTC. This encodes CASSFDNPSGQYF.

The CDR3 bases are TGTGCCAGCAGCCGTAGTAGAGTGAGGACCGGGGAGCTGTTTTTT. As protein: CASSRSRVRTGELFF. The chain employs TRBV7-8 and TRBJ2-2; D ambiguous. Trimming took 5 bases from V and 5 from J, leaving 15 bases between them. Germline CDR1 reads SGHVS; CDR2 reads FQNEAQ. The CDR3 runs to 15 residues.

This clone was counted between two and nine times. The sample holds other DNA sequences that translate to the same CDR3. The chain links TRBV2 to TRBJ2-1; D remains ambiguous. V shed 6 bases and J shed 4 bases, with 4 bases lying between them. Germline CDR1 reads SNHLY; CDR2 reads FYNNEI. CDR3 size: 11 residues. CDR3 coding DNA: TGTGCCAGCAGCGGGTACAATGAGCAGTTCTTC. Translating it yields CASSGYNEQFF.

The chain recombines TRBV5-6 with TRBJ1-2; D not resolved. The CDR3 has 14 amino acids. From germline, CDR1 is SGHDT and CDR2 YYEEEE. Between the trimmed V and J ends, which lost 7 bases and 7 bases, there was a span of 20 bases. The CDR3 region has the DNA TGTGCCAGCCGCCCCTGGGGAGTAGAATTTGGCTACACCTTC. The encoded protein is CASRPWGVEFGYTF. Full variable domain (outside the CDR3, taken from reference TRBV5-6 and TRBJ1-2): DAGVTQSPTHLIKTRGQQVTLRCSPKSGHDTVSWYQQALGQGPQFIFQYYEEEERQRGNFPDRFSGHQFPNYSSELNVNALLLGDSALYLCASRPWGVEFGYTFGSGTRLTVV.

CDR3 sequence (DNA): TGCAGCGTTGAACTCCAGGGGGTGGATGAAAAACTGTTTTTT. Translating it yields CSVELQGVDEKLFF. The V call is TRBV29-1, the J call TRBJ1-4; 7 nucleotides align to TRBD1. CDR1 is SQVTM and CDR2 is ANQGSEA in the germline V gene. V gave up 2 bases and J gave up 6 bases; unmatched junction bases: 6. This CDR3 has 14 residues.

This clone was observed a handful of times. This chain uses TRBV29-1 with TRBJ2-2; D is uncertain. Germline V gene data show CDR1 as SQVTM and CDR2 as ANQGSEA. The CDR3 runs 12 residues. The V and J ends lost 4 bases and 6 bases respectively, with 9 bases between them. In nucleotides, the CDR3 is TGCAGCGTTGCGGCCGTCCCCGGGGAGCTGTTTTTT. Its protein is CSVAAVPGELFF.

This clone was seen a handful of times. The chain carries TRBV7-2 and TRBJ2-1; D remains ambiguous. V gave up 5 bases and J gave up 4 bases, with 18 bases separating them. Germline assignment: CDR1 SGHTA and CDR2 FQGNSA. There are 16 residues in the CDR3. CDR3 sequence (DNA): TGTGCCAGCAGCCTGCTTGGGTCGACCCTGTACAATGAGCAGTTCTTC. Translating it yields CASSLLGSTLYNEQFF.

This clone was found a few times. The chain joins TRBV7-9 to TRBJ2-5; no definite D call. V was trimmed by 1 base and J by 5 bases, leaving 17 bases between them. From germline, CDR1 is SEHNR and CDR2 FQNEAQ (reference sequence). The CDR3 spans 16 residues. DNA of the CDR3: TGTGCCAGCAGCTTAGGGAACGTGGGCGGAGTGGAGACCCAGTACTTC. Translated, it gives CASSLGNVGGVETQYF.

This clone was detected once. This chain uses TRBV7-2 with TRBJ1-2, with D perhaps TRBD1 (5 bases). The ends were cut back, 5 bases at V and 3 bases at J, with 10 bases in the middle. The CDR3 has 13 residues. The germline V gene has CDR1 SGHTA and CDR2 FQGNSA. This CDR3 reads CASSGRDYYGYTF. The CDR3 DNA sequence: TGTGCCAGCAGCGGCAGGGACTACTATGGCTACACCTTC.

This chain uses TRBV16 with TRBJ1-5; D perhaps matches TRBD1 (6 bases). V was shortened by 3 bases and J by 2 bases, with 11 bases between the two germline ends. This CDR3 comprises 15 residues. CDR1 and CDR2 (germline): KGHSY, FQNENV. CDR3 coding DNA: TGTGCCAGCAGCCATGCAGGGGATCGCAATCAGCCCCAGCATTTT. Its protein product is CASSHAGDRNQPQHF.

This clone has only a few counts. The chain combines TRBV30 with TRBJ1-6; 7 bases align to TRBD1. Trimming at V came to 4 bases and at J to 10 bases, leaving 4 bases not matched to a gene. From germline, CDR1 is GTSNPN and CDR2 SVGIG (reference sequence). The CDR3 runs to 12 residues. CDR3 sequence reads: CAWIQGKSPLHF. In DNA form, the CDR3 reads TGTGCCTGGATACAGGGGAAATCACCCCTCCACTTT.

This clone was counted between two and nine times. The rearrangement links TRBV7-3 to TRBJ2-3, with a possible D match to TRBD1 (5 bases). V lost 2 bases and J lost 3, with 12 bases in between. Looked up from germline, CDR1 is SGHTA and CDR2 is FQGTGA. This CDR3 has 15 amino acids. The CDR3 reads CASSLGRQRTDTQYF. CDR3 nucleotide sequence: TGTGCCAGCAGCTTAGGGCGACAGCGAACAGATACGCAGTATTTT.

The rearrangement joins TRBV4-1 to TRBJ1-1, with 7 positions matching TRBD1. Germline trimming cut 0 bases from V and 4 bases from J; bases unmatched to any gene: 2. The CDR3 extends over 14 amino acids. Germline CDR1 is MGHRA and CDR2 is YSYEKL. This CDR3 is CASSQEHRGTEAFF. The CDR3 region has the DNA TGCGCCAGCAGCCAAGAACACAGGGGCACTGAAGCTTTCTTT.

The chain recombines TRBV7-2 with TRBJ1-1; TRBD1 matches 7 bases. The J segment lost 5 bases and the V segment lost 4 bases, leaving 4 bases of the junction unmatched. The CDR3 has 13 amino acids. Germline assignment: CDR1 SGHTA and CDR2 FQGNSA. CDR3 bases: TGTGCCAGCAGCTCGATGGACAGGACTGAAGCTTTCTTT. Protein: CASSSMDRTEAFF. Full variable domain (remainder filled in from reference TRBV7-2 and TRBJ1-1): GAGVSQSPSNKVTEKGKDVELRCDPISGHTALYWYRQSLGQGLEFLIYFQGNSAPDKSGLPSDRFSAERTGGSVSTLTIQRTQQEDSAVYLCASSSMDRTEAFFGQGTRLTVV.

This clone was observed a handful of times. The chain couples TRBV14 to TRBJ1-2; D perhaps matches TRBD1 (6 bases). There are 13 residues in the CDR3. V lost 4 bases and J 4 bases, leaving 10 bases between the germline ends. Germline CDR1 reads SGHDN; CDR2 reads FVKESK. CDR3 protein: CASSPTGAYGYTF. The CDR3 DNA sequence: TGTGCCAGCAGCCCGACAGGTGCCTATGGCTACACCTTC.

This clone was counted a few times. The rearrangement uses TRBV28 and TRBJ2-3, with 7 bases that match TRBD1. The CDR3 runs 13 residues. Germline assignment: CDR1 MDHEN and CDR2 SYDVKM. V dropped 6 bases and J dropped 8; count of bases not matched to a gene: 8. The CDR3 DNA sequence: TGTGCCAGCAGGCCCGACAGGGTTGGTACGCAGTATTTT. Translation gives CASRPDRVGTQYF.

This clone was counted only a few times. The chain combines TRBV7-7 with TRBJ2-2, with D tentatively TRBD2 (6 bases). CDR1 and CDR2 (germline): SSHAT, FNYEAQ (reference sequence). This CDR3 comprises 13 residues. As DNA, the CDR3 is TGTGCTATCGCGCGGGGTAACACCGGGGAGCTGTTTTTT. This translates into CAIARGNTGELFF.

This rearrangement joins TRBV11-2 to TRBJ1-5; D not resolved. Germline CDR1 and CDR2: SGHAT and FQNNGV. Trimming stripped 1 base from V and 4 bases from J, with 5 bases between. CDR3 length: 13 amino acids. The CDR3 reads CASSLGLNQPQHF. The CDR3, as DNA: TGTGCCAGCAGCTTAGGACTGAATCAGCCCCAGCATTTT.

The chain carries TRBV5-1 and TRBJ2-1, with D perhaps assigned TRBD1 or TRBD2 (5 bases each). V shed 1 base and J shed 8 bases, with 16 bases lying between them. The CDR3 has 15 amino acids. The germline CDR1 and CDR2 sequences are SGHRS and YFSETQ. CDR3: CASSLSLAVGDEQFF. The DNA for the CDR3 is TGCGCCAGCAGCTTGTCCCTAGCAGTAGGGGATGAGCAGTTCTTC.

This clone was counted between two and nine times. The chain combines TRBV29-1 with TRBJ2-1; 8 bases match TRBD2. Germline lookup yields CDR1 SQVTM and CDR2 ANQGSEA. V was clipped by 5 bases and J by 15 bases; unmatched bases: 6. This CDR3 contains 10 residues. CDR3: CSVLAGSRFF. DNA of the CDR3: TGCAGCGTTTTAGCGGGGTCCCGGTTCTTC.

The chain uses TRBV5-1 and TRBJ2-6; D is unclear. The germline gives CDR1 SGHRS, CDR2 YFSETQ. The CDR3 runs 17 residues. Trimming stripped 0 bases from V and 0 bases from J, with 10 bases between. CDR3 nucleotides: TGCGCCAGCAGCTTGGAACGGATTAGCTCTGGGGCCAACGTCCTGACTTTC. Encoded protein: CASSLERISSGANVLTF.

This chain links TRBV7-2 with TRBJ2-3, with D maybe TRBD1 (5 bases). The V end lost 5 bases, the J end lost 3 bases, and 12 bases lay between the germline ends. The CDR3 totals 14 residues. From germline, CDR1 is SGHTA and CDR2 FQGNSA. CDR3 region: CASSPPTVTDTQYF. CDR3 DNA sequence: TGTGCCAGCAGCCCCCCGACAGTGACAGATACGCAGTATTTT. Based on the CDR3 plus reference TRBV7-2 and TRBJ2-3, the full variable domain is GAGVSQSPSNKVTEKGKDVELRCDPISGHTALYWYRQSLGQGLEFLIYFQGNSAPDKSGLPSDRFSAERTGGSVSTLTIQRTQQEDSAVYLCASSPPTVTDTQYFGPGTRLTVL.